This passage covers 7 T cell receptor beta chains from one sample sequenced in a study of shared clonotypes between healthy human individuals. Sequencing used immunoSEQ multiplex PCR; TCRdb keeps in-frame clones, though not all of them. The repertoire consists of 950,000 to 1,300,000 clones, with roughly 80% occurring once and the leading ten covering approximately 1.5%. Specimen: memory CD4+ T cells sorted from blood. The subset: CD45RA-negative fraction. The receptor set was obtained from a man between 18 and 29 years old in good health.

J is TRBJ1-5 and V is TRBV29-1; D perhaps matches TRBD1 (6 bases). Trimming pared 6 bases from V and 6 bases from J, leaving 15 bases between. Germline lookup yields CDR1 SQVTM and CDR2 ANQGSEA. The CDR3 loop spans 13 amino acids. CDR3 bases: TGCAGCGTATCGAGGGGGGCTAGTCAGCCCCAGCATTTT. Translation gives CSVSRGASQPQHF.

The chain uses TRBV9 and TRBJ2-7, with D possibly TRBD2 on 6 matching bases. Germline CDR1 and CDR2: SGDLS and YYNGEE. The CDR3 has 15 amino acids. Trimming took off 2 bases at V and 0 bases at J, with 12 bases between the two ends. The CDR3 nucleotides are TGTGCCAGCAGCGTTGTTGACGGGGGCTCCTACGAGCAGTACTTC. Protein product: CASSVVDGGSYEQYF.

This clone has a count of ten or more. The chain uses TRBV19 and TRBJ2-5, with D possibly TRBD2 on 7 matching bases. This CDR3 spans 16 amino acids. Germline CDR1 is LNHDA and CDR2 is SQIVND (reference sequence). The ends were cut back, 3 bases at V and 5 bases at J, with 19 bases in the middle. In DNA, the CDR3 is TGTGCCAGTAGTATTTCCGGGACTAAGGGGGGGGAGACCCAGTACTTC. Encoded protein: CASSISGTKGGETQYF.

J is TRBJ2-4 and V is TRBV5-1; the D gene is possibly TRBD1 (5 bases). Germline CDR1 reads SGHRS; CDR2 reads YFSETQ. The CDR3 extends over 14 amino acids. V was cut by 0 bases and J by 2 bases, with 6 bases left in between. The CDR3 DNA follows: TGCGCCAGCAGCTTGGAGGGGTCCAAAAACATTCAGTACTTC. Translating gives CASSLEGSKNIQYF.

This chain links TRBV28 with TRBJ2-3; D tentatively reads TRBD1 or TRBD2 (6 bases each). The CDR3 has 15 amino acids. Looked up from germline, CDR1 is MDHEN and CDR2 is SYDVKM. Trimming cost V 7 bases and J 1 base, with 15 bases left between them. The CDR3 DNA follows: TGTGCCAGCATCGGGGGCCGCACGGGCACAGATACGCAGTATTTT. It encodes CASIGGRTGTDTQYF.

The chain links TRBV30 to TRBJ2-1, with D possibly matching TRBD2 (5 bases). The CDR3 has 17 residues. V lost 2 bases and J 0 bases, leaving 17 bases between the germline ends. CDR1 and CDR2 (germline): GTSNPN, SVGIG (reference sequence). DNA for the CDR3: TGTGCCTGGAGTCGCGGGCTGACGGGTCCCTCCTACAATGAGCAGTTCTTC. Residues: CAWSRGLTGPSYNEQFF. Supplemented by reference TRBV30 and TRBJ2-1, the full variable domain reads SQTIHQWPATLVQPVGSPLSLECTVEGTSNPNLYWYRQAAGRGLQLLFYSVGIGQISSEVPQNLSASRPQDRQFILSSKKLLLSDSGFYLCAWSRGLTGPSYNEQFFGPGTRLTVL.

The CDR3 DNA follows: TGTGCCAGCAGCTTAGCGACTAGCGGGAGGTCAACTTACGAGCAGTACTTC. Translation: CASSLATSGRSTYEQYF. V usage is TRBV7-2 and J usage is TRBJ2-7; 13 bases align to TRBD2. V gave up 0 bases and J gave up 4 bases; unmatched junction bases: 6. The CDR3 runs to 17 residues. Per germline, CDR1 SGHTA and CDR2 FQGNSA.